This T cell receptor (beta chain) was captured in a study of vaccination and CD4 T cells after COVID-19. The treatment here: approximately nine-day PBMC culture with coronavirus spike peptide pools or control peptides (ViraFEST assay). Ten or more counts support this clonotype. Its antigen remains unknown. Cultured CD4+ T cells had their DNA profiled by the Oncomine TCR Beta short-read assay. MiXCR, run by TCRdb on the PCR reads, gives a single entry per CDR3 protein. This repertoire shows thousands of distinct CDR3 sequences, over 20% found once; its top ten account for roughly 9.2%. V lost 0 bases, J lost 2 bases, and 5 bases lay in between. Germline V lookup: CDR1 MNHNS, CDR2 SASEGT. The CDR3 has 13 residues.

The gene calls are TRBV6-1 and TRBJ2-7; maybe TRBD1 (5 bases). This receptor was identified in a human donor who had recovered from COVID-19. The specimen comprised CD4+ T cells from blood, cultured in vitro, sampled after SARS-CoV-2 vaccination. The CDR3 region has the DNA TGTGCCAGCAGTGAAGCGGACACCTACGAGCAGTACTTC. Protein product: CASSEADTYEQYF.